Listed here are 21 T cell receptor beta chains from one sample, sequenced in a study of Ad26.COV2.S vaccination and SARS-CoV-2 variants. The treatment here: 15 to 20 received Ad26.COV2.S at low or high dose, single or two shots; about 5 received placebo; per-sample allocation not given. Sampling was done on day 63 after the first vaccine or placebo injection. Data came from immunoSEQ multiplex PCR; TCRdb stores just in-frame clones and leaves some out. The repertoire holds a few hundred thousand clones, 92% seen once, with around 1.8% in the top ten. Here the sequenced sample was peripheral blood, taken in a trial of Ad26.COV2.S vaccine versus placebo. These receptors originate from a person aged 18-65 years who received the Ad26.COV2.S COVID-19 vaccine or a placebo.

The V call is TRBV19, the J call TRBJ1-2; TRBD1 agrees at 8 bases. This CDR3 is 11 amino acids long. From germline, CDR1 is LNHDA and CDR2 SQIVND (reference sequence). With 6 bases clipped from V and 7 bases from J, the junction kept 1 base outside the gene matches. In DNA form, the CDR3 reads TGTGCCAGTAGGACAGGGGTTGGCTACACCTTC. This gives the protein CASRTGVGYTF. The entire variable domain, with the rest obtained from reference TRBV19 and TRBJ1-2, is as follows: DGGITQSPKYLFRKEGQNVTLSCEQNLNHDAMYWYRQDPGQGLRLIYYSQIVNDFQKGDIAEGYSVSREKKESFPLTVTSAQKNPTAFYLCASRTGVGYTFGSGTRLTVV.

The CDR3 region has the DNA TGTGCCAGCAGTTACGGCGTGGGGGGGAGGGCTTCACCCCTCCACTTT. Translated: CASSYGVGGRASPLHF. The chain couples TRBV6-5 to TRBJ1-6, with D possibly being TRBD1 (5 bases). This CDR3 has 16 residues. The V end was cut by 2 bases, the J end by 9 bases, with 17 bases between. Germline V gene lookup returns CDR1 MNHEY and CDR2 SVGAGI.

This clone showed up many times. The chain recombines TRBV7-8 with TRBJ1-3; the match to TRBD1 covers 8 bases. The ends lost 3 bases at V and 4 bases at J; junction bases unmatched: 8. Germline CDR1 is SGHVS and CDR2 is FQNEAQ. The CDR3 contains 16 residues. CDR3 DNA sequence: TGTGCCAGCAGCTTCCGGGACAGGATATCGGGAAACACCATATATTTT. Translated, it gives CASSFRDRISGNTIYF.

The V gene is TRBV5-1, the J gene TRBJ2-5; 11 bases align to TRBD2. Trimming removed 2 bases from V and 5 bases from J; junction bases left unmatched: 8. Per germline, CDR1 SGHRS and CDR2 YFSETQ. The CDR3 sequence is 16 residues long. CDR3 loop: CASSFRTSGGRETQYF. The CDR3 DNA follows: TGCGCCAGCAGCTTCAGAACTAGCGGGGGACGGGAGACCCAGTACTTC.

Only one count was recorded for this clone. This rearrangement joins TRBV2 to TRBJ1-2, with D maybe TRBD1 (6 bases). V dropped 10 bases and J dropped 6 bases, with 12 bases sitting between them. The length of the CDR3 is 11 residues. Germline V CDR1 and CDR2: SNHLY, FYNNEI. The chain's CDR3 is CATDRTDGYTF. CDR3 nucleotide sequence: TGTGCCACCGACCGGACAGATGGCTACACCTTC.

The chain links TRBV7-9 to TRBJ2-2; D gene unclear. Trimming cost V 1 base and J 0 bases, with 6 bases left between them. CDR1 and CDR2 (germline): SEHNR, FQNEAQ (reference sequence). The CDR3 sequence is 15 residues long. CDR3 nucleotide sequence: TGTGCCAGCAGCTTAGTACAGACGAACACCGGGGAGCTGTTTTTT. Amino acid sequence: CASSLVQTNTGELFF.

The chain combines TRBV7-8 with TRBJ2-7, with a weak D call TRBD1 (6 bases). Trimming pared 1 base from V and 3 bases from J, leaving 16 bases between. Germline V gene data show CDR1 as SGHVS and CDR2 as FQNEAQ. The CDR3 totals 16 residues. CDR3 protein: CASSLVGRGLGYEQYF. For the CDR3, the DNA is TGTGCCAGCAGCTTAGTGGGCAGGGGCTTAGGCTACGAGCAGTACTTC.

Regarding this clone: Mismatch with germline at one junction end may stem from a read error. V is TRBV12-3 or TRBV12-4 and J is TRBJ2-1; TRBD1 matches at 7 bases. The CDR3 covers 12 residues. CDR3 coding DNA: TGTGCCAGCAGCCCGGATAGACAGGGAATACTCTTC. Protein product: CASSPDRQGILF.

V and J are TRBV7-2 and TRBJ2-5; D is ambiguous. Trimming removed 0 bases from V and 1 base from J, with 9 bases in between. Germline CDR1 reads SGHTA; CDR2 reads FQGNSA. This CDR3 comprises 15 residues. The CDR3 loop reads CASSLAPAGQETQYF. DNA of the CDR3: TGTGCCAGCAGCTTAGCTCCGGCAGGCCAAGAGACCCAGTACTTC.

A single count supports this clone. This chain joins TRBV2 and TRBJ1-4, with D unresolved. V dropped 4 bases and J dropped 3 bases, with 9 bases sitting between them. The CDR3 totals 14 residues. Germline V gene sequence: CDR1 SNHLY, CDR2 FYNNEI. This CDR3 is CASSGQGSNEKLFF. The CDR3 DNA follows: TGTGCCAGCAGTGGTCAAGGATCTAATGAAAAACTGTTTTTT.

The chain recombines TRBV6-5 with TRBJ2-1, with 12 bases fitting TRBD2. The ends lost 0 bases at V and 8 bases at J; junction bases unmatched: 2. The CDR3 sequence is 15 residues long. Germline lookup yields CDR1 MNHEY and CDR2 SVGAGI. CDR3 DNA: TGTGCCAGCAGTTACTCAGGACTAGCGGGGTATGAGCAGTTCTTC. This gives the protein CASSYSGLAGYEQFF.

For the CDR3, the DNA is TGTGCCAGCAGATACCGACGGAAGGGCATGAACACTGAAGCTTTCTTT. Residues: CASRYRRKGMNTEAFF. This rearrangement joins TRBV28 to TRBJ1-1; no clear D gene. Trimming left V 6 bases short and J 0 bases short, with 17 bases between. In germline, CDR1 is MDHEN, CDR2 SYDVKM. This CDR3 spans 16 amino acids.

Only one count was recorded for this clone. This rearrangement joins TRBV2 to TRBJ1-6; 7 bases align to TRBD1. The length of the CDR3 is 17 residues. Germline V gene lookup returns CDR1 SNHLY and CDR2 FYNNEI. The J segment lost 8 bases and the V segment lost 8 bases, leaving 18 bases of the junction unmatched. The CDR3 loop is CASSATHRGLGDSPLHF. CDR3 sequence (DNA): TGTGCCAGCTCAGCAACCCACAGGGGCCTAGGTGATTCACCCCTCCACTTT.

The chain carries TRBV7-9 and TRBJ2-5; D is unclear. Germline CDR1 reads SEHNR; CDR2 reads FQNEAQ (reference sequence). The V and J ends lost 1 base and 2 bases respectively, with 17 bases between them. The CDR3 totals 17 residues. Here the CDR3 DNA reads TGTGCCAGCAGCTTAGGCATCCGCCGCCCCTTGCAAGAGACCCAGTACTTC. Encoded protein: CASSLGIRRPLQETQYF.

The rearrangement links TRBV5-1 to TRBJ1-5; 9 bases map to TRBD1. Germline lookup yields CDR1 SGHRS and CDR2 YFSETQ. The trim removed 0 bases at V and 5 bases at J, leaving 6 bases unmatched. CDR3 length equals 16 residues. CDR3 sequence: CASSLEWGQGYQPQHF. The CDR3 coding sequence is TGCGCCAGCAGCTTGGAGTGGGGACAGGGCTATCAGCCCCAGCATTTT.

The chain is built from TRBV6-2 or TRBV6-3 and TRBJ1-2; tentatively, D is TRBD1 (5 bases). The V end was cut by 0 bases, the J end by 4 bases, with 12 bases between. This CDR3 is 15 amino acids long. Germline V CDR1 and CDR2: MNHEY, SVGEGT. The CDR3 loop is CASSYSTTGPYGYTF. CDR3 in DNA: TGTGCCAGCAGTTACTCGACTACGGGACCCTATGGCTACACCTTC.

The CDR3 DNA follows: TGTGCCAGCAGCGCATATACCGGGACAGGGTACGAGCAGTACTTC. Translation: CASSAYTGTGYEQYF. J is TRBJ2-7 and V is TRBV9; 9 nucleotides align to TRBD1. The ends lost 3 bases at V and 4 bases at J; junction bases unmatched: 8. The length of the CDR3 is 15 residues. The germline V gene encodes CDR1 SGDLS and CDR2 YYNGEE.

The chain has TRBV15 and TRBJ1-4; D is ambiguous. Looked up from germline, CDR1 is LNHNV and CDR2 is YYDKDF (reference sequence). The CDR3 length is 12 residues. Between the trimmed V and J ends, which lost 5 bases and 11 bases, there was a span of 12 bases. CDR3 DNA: TGTGCCACCAGCTTATTTTCGGGGAAACTGTTTTTT. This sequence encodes CATSLFSGKLFF.

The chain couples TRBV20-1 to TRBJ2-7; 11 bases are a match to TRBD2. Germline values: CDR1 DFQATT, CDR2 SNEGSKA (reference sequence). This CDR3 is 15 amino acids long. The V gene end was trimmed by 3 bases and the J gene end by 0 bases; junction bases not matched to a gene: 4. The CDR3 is CSASAGLAGSYEQYF. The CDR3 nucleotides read TGCAGTGCTAGTGCCGGACTAGCGGGCTCCTACGAGCAGTACTTC.

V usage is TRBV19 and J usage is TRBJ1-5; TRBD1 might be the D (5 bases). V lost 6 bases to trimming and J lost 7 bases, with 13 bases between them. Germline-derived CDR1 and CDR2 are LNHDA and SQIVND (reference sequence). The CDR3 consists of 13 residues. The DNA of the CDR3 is TGTGCCAGTAGGATTTTGGGACGGCAGCCCCAGCATTTT. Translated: CASRILGRQPQHF.

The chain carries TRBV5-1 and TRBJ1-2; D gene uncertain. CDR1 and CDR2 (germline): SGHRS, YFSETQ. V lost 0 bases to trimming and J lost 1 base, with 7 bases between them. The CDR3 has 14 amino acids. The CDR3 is CASSLATVNYGYTF. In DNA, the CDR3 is TGCGCCAGCAGCTTGGCCACGGTTAACTATGGCTACACCTTC.